One and the same sample provided the 24 T cell receptor beta chains below, sequenced in a study of T cell repertoires in cytomegalovirus infection. TCRdb re-called the reads through MiXCR, storing one row per CDR3 protein. Here the sample spans some 99,000 distinct CDR3 sequences, around 28% being singletons. Antigens for these TCRs are unknown. Sequences were derived from CD8+ T cells from cultured PBMCs, sampled from culture after CMV antigen stimulation. The receptors come from a human donor in good health (CMV status not recorded). Some clones in this sample may be carry-over from other donors' samples.

In its sample, this clonotype was seen many times. The rearrangement links TRBV6-4 to TRBJ1-1; D may be TRBD1 (5 bases). This CDR3 spans 13 amino acids. Germline V lookup: CDR1 MRHNA, CDR2 SNTAGT. V was trimmed by 6 bases and J by 1 base, leaving 9 bases between them. The CDR3 DNA follows: TGTGCCAGCAGCCCGACAGAGAACACTGAAGCTTTCTTT. Translated: CASSPTENTEAFF.

A word on this clonotype: The junction differs from germline at one of its ends, possibly a read error. The J gene is TRBJ1-2, the V gene TRBV4-2; 8 nucleotides align to TRBD1. The CDR3 sequence is 13 residues long. The V gene's germline CDR1 is LGHNA and CDR2 YNFKEQ. In DNA form, the CDR3 reads TGTACCAGCAGCCAGGGGGCGCTGGATGGCTACACCTTC. Its translation is CTSSQGALDGYTF.

The rearrangement links TRBV7-2 to TRBJ2-7; D remains ambiguous. The CDR3 extends over 11 amino acids. Germline V lookup: CDR1 SGHTA, CDR2 FQGNSA. V gave up 1 base and J gave up 6 bases, with 4 bases separating them. CDR3 nucleotides: TGTGCCAGCAGCTTAGGAGTCGAGCAGTACTTC. As protein: CASSLGVEQYF.

There are many counts of this clonotype. This chain links TRBV18 with TRBJ1-1; D gene uncertain. CDR1 is KGHSH and CDR2 is LQKENI in the germline V gene. V was cut by 0 bases and J by 0 bases, with 11 bases left in between. The CDR3 has 16 residues. CDR3 coding DNA: TGTGCCAGCTCACCACCGCTCCAGAGAATGAACACTGAAGCTTTCTTT. Its protein is CASSPPLQRMNTEAFF.

Points on this clonotype: A read error may account for a junction end that differs from germline. The V call is TRBV5-6, the J call TRBJ1-1, with D tentatively TRBD1 (5 bases). Per the germline V gene, CDR1 is SGHDT and CDR2 is YYEEEE. The CDR3 consists of 15 residues. CDR3 nucleotide sequence: TGTGCCAGCAGCTTCGTGGGAGAGGGGAACACTGATGCTTTCTTT. Its translation: CASSFVGEGNTDAFF.

This chain connects TRBV27 to TRBJ1-2; 10 bases agree with TRBD1. This CDR3 has 13 residues. J gave up 8 bases and V 2 bases, and 2 bases lay outside the gene matches. The germline V gene has CDR1 MNHEY and CDR2 SMNVEV (reference sequence). CDR3 sequence (DNA): TGTGCCAGCAGTTTAGACAGGGGGCTCGGCTACACCTTC. It translates to CASSLDRGLGYTF.

This clonotype appeared a few times. V and J are TRBV28 and TRBJ1-2; maybe TRBD1 (6 bases). Trimming removed 5 bases from V and 4 bases from J, with 14 bases in between. CDR1 and CDR2 from the germline V gene are MDHEN and SYDVKM. The CDR3 extends over 14 amino acids. The DNA for the CDR3 is TGTGCCAGCAGTAGGACCGGGACAAGCTATGGCTACACCTTC. Translated, it gives CASSRTGTSYGYTF.

This clonotype was found a few times. The chain couples TRBV7-9 to TRBJ1-1; D is unresolved. The CDR3 is 14 amino acids. Looked up from germline, CDR1 is SEHNR and CDR2 is FQNEAQ (reference sequence). V shed 5 bases and J shed 0 bases, with 10 bases lying between them. The CDR3 reads CASSTQRLNTEAFF. The CDR3 bases are TGTGCCAGCAGCACTCAGAGGCTGAACACTGAAGCTTTCTTT.

This clonotype was counted ten times or more. V and J are TRBV7-9 and TRBJ1-1, with TRBD1 identical over 7 bases. V shed 4 bases, J shed 8 bases, and the junction held 4 bases outside the gene matches. The CDR3 is made up of 12 amino acids. Germline CDR1 and CDR2: SEHNR and FQNEAQ (reference sequence). The CDR3 is CASSSKDREAFF. The CDR3 nucleotides are TGTGCCAGCAGCTCCAAGGACAGGGAAGCTTTCTTT. Full variable domain (outside the CDR3, taken from reference TRBV7-9 and TRBJ1-1): DTGVSQNPRHKITKRGQNVTFRCDPISEHNRLYWYRQTLGQGPEFLTYFQNEAQLEKSRLLSDRFSAERPKGSFSTLEIQRTEQGDSAMYLCASSSKDREAFFGQGTRLTVV.

This chain uses TRBV15 with TRBJ2-2; the D gene is possibly TRBD2 (6 bases). The CDR3 runs to 18 residues. The germline CDR1 and CDR2 sequences are LNHNV and YYDKDF (reference sequence). Trimming left V 0 bases short and J 3 bases short, with 17 bases between. The CDR3 DNA sequence: TGTGCCACCAGCAGAGATTATCCGGGCGGGATCGACACCGGGGAGCTGTTTTTT. Translated, it gives CATSRDYPGGIDTGELFF.

This clonotype was recorded a few times. The chain carries TRBV4-1 and TRBJ2-5, with no clear D. The CDR3 extends over 15 amino acids. Germline assignment: CDR1 MGHRA and CDR2 YSYEKL. Trimming stripped 0 bases from V and 7 bases from J, with 15 bases between. This CDR3 is CASSQDRTYRWTQYF. The CDR3 region has the DNA TGCGCCAGCAGCCAAGATCGGACCTACCGATGGACCCAGTACTTC.

This clonotype was observed once. This chain joins TRBV2 and TRBJ2-5; a possible D gene is TRBD2 (5 bases). Germline V gives CDR1 SNHLY, CDR2 FYNNEI. V lost 8 bases, J lost 0 bases, and 13 bases lay in between. CDR3 length: 14 amino acids. The CDR3 nucleotides read TGTGCCAGCGCAGCTAGCAGAAACCAAGAGACCCAGTACTTC. Residues: CASAASRNQETQYF. Full variable domain (outside the CDR3, taken from reference TRBV2 and TRBJ2-5): EPEVTQTPSHQVTQMGQEVILRCVPISNHLYFYWYRQILGQKVEFLVSFYNNEISEKSEIFDDQFSVERPDGSNFTLKIRSTKLEDSAMYFCASAASRNQETQYFGPGTRLLVL.

This clonotype has ten or more counts. The chain carries TRBV7-8 and TRBJ1-5; unclear D gene. The CDR3 spans 16 residues. Trimming took 0 bases from V and 5 from J, leaving 14 bases between them. Germline V gene sequence: CDR1 SGHVS, CDR2 FQNEAQ. The CDR3 DNA is TGTGCCAGCAGCTTAGCCCCCCAGATCGGTGATCAGCCCCAGCATTTT. It encodes CASSLAPQIGDQPQHF.

About this clonotype itself: Possible read error: a much larger clone is one base away. The V and J genes are TRBV7-2 and TRBJ1-1; no reliable D call. CDR1 is SGHTA, CDR2 FQGNSA, per germline. With 5 bases removed from V and 2 bases from J, the gap between germline ends came to 12 bases. This CDR3 comprises 14 residues. The CDR3 region is CASSPGKANTEAFF. As DNA, the CDR3 is TGTGCCAGCAGCCCGGGAAAGGCCAACACTGAAGCTTTCTTT.

The chain joins TRBV10-3 to TRBJ2-7, with TRBD1 identical over 7 bases. Trimming removed 3 bases from V and 0 bases from J; junction bases left unmatched: 2. Germline lookup yields CDR1 ENHRY and CDR2 SYGVKD. This CDR3 comprises 14 residues. The CDR3 DNA reads as TGTGCCATCAGTGACCGGGACAGCTCCTACGAGCAGTACTTC. Amino acid sequence: CAISDRDSSYEQYF.

This clonotype was seen many times. V is TRBV28 and J is TRBJ2-7; 8 nucleotides line up with TRBD1. V lost 6 bases, J lost 2 bases, and 6 bases stayed unmatched. CDR1 MDHEN and CDR2 SYDVKM come from the germline V gene. The CDR3 runs 14 residues. The CDR3 region is CASRPGTGTYEQYF. For the CDR3, the DNA is TGTGCCAGCAGACCGGGGACAGGAACCTACGAGCAGTACTTC.

The chain combines TRBV15 with TRBJ1-2; no definite D call. Germline V lookup: CDR1 LNHNV, CDR2 YYDKDF (reference sequence). The V end lost 1 base, the J end lost 7 bases, and 7 bases lay between the germline ends. CDR3 length equals 12 residues. As DNA, the CDR3 is TGTGCCACCAGCAGAGGGACGGTTGGCTACACCTTC. It codes for CATSRGTVGYTF.

This chain uses TRBV9 with TRBJ2-3; 9 bases match TRBD2. Germline V CDR1 and CDR2: SGDLS, YYNGEE. V shed 6 bases, J shed 0 bases, and the junction held 5 bases outside the gene matches. This CDR3 is 15 amino acids long. The CDR3 sequence: CASTASGASTDTQYF. CDR3 DNA sequence: TGTGCCAGCACGGCTAGCGGGGCTAGCACAGATACGCAGTATTTT.

The chain joins TRBV7-9 to TRBJ2-1; TRBD1 agrees at 9 bases. The junction had 6 bases not matched to a gene; V was cut back by 4 bases and J by 5 bases. Germline CDR1 SEHNR, CDR2 FQNEAQ (reference sequence). The CDR3 length is 15 residues. The CDR3 protein is CASSSSGTGHNEQFF. CDR3 DNA sequence: TGTGCCAGCAGCTCATCCGGGACAGGGCACAATGAGCAGTTCTTC. Full variable domain (outside the CDR3, taken from reference TRBV7-9 and TRBJ2-1): DTGVSQNPRHKITKRGQNVTFRCDPISEHNRLYWYRQTLGQGPEFLTYFQNEAQLEKSRLLSDRFSAERPKGSFSTLEIQRTEQGDSAMYLCASSSSGTGHNEQFFGPGTRLTVL.

This rearrangement joins TRBV15 to TRBJ1-1; D remains ambiguous. V lost 3 bases and J 4 bases, leaving 18 bases between the germline ends. Germline CDR1 reads LNHNV; CDR2 reads YYDKDF (reference sequence). The CDR3 contains 16 residues. Here the CDR3 reads CATSRGFWGGTTEAFF. The CDR3 nucleotides are TGTGCCACCAGCAGGGGCTTCTGGGGTGGTACCACTGAAGCTTTCTTT.

This clonotype was recorded a few times. The genes are TRBV19 and TRBJ2-3; D might be TRBD1 (5 bases). Trimming stripped 4 bases from V and 6 bases from J, with 8 bases between. This CDR3 spans 12 amino acids. Looked up from germline, CDR1 is LNHDA and CDR2 is SQIVND (reference sequence). CDR3 amino acids: CASSTAGDTQYF. The CDR3, as DNA: TGTGCCAGTAGTACCGCAGGGGATACGCAGTATTTT.

This clonotype was counted ten times or more. The rearrangement uses TRBV27 and TRBJ2-5; possibly TRBD1 or TRBD2 for D (5 bases each). This CDR3 comprises 15 residues. V lost 0 bases, J lost 5 bases, and 13 bases lay in between. Germline V gives CDR1 MNHEY, CDR2 SMNVEV (reference sequence). The CDR3 DNA sequence: TGTGCCAGCAGTTTATCGTGGGGGTCCCTGGAGACCCAGTACTTC. It encodes CASSLSWGSLETQYF.

V is TRBV7-9 and J is TRBJ2-2; 9 bases are shared with TRBD1. V lost 4 bases, J lost 4 bases, and 4 bases stayed unmatched. CDR1 is SEHNR and CDR2 is FQNEAQ in the germline V gene (reference sequence). The CDR3 extends over 15 amino acids. This CDR3 reads CASSSGDRATGELFF. CDR3 bases: TGTGCCAGCAGCTCGGGGGACAGGGCCACCGGGGAGCTGTTTTTT.

CDR3 sequence reads: CASSLIGGQSSGNTIYF. The CDR3 nucleotides read TGTGCCAGCAGCTTAATAGGGGGACAGAGCTCTGGAAACACCATATATTTT. The V gene is TRBV7-3, the J gene TRBJ1-3; 7 bases align to TRBD1. Looked up from germline, CDR1 is SGHTA and CDR2 is FQGTGA. J lost 0 bases, V lost 1 base, and 6 bases had no gene match. This CDR3 spans 17 amino acids.